This T cell receptor beta chain was observed in a study of blood T cell repertoires in COVID-19. Study in general: Researchers got acute and convalescent COVID-19 samples from the United States, Italy and Spain. PBMCs, B-cell-depleted T cells, or T cells were the source of the cDNA or gDNA that made up the material.

In the source study's methods: Reference gene primer amplification in the assay estimated nucleated cell counts. The table came from immunoSEQ multiplex PCR; TCRdb's copy has only in-frame clones and leaves some out. V and J calls and clone size are given by that table; D and trimming were obtained from the DNA. Of approximately 61,000 clones listed, more than 60% were seen once; the top ten hold less than 7%. The CDR3 sequence is 15 residues long. Germline V lookup: CDR1 SGHDT, CDR2 YYEEEE. The ends lost 1 base at V and 6 bases at J; junction bases unmatched: 5. The TCR sequence derives from a woman between 70 and 85 years old with acute or convalescent COVID-19. Sequenced: peripheral blood. This chain uses TRBV5-6 with TRBJ1-5, with 9 positions matching TRBD1. CDR3 residues: CASSLMGQGIQPQHF. The CDR3 DNA sequence: TGTGCCAGCAGCTTGATGGGACAGGGTATTCAGCCCCAGCATTTT.